This T cell receptor (beta chain) derives from a study of cytomegalovirus exposure and HLA in healthy donors. As regards this clone: Its matching antigen is unknown.

After removal of 4 bases from V and 2 bases from J, the junction contained 11 bases not matched to a gene. CDR3 length: 17 residues. Germline-derived CDR1 and CDR2 are LNHNV and YYDKDF (reference sequence). PCR used 60 Vbeta primers and 13 Jbeta primers. The method was immunoSEQ multiplex PCR; TCRdb's version includes in-frame clones alone and lacks a portion of them. Seen here are some 170,000 clones, roughly 79% observed once, and the top ten hold around 4.7%. Study findings and constraints: In terms of immune exposure information, only CMV serostatus was available.

The chain couples TRBV15 to TRBJ2-3; 8 bases line up with TRBD1. The sequencing input was PBMCs. The source of this sequence is a woman under 30 in good health and CMV-seropositive. CDR3 protein: CATSTRTGRSVTDTQYF. The CDR3 bases are TGTGCCACCAGCACCCGGACAGGGCGGTCGGTCACAGATACGCAGTATTTT.